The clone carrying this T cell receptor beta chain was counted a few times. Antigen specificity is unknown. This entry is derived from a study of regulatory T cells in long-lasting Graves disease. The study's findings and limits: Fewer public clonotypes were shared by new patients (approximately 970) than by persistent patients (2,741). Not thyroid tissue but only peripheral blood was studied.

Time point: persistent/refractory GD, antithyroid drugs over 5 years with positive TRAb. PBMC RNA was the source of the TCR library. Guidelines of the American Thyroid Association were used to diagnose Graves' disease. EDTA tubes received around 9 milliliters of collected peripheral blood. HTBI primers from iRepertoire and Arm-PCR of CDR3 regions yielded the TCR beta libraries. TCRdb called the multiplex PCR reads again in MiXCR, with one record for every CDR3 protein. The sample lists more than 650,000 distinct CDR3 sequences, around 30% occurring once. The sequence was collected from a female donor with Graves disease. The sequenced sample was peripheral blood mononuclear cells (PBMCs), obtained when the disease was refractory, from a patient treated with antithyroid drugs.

CDR3 sequence reads: CASSSPGTPQETQYF. The CDR3 DNA sequence: TGTGCCAGCAGCTCCCCAGGGACACCTCAAGAGACCCAGTACTTC. The chain carries TRBV11-1 and TRBJ2-5; TRBD1 might be the D (6 bases). CDR3 length: 15 residues. Trimming removed 4 bases at V and 2 bases at J, with 14 bases between. Per the germline V gene, CDR1 is SGHAT and CDR2 is FQDESV (reference sequence).